The clone carrying this T cell receptor beta chain was seen repeatedly, ten times or more. The data stem from a study of T cells in Graves' hyperthyroidism and ophthalmopathy. Overall study: Peripheral blood was drawn at first diagnosis, prior to all treatment.

V lost 0 bases and J 7 bases, leaving 6 bases between the germline ends. Germline lookup yields CDR1 SGHNT and CDR2 YENEEA. This CDR3 contains 12 residues. The CDR3 regions of TCR beta were amplified from RNA transcripts. HTBI primers were the set used in a first-round RT-PCR of the TCR CDR3. TCRdb used MiXCR to reprocess the multiplex PCR reads, holding one entry per CDR3 protein. Of about 560,000 distinct CDR3 sequences listed, about 14% are singletons. Sequenced input: blood. The rearrangement uses TRBV11-3 and TRBJ2-5; D is unclear. The receptor was isolated from a woman in her 40s with Graves' hyperthyroidism. The CDR3 region is CASSLEGRTQYF. In nucleotides, the CDR3 is TGTGCCAGCAGCTTAGAGGGTAGGACCCAGTACTTC.